This is a list of T cell receptor beta chains from one sample in a study of shared clonotypes between healthy human individuals. Some clones are missing from TCRdb's copy, which holds only in-frame ones; the method was immunoSEQ multiplex PCR. The sample lists around 370,000 clones; approximately 97% were seen once. The specimen sequenced was memory CD8+ T cells sorted from blood. The receptors originated from a man aged 25-45 years in good health. Both conserved end residues are part of each CDR3. A D gene is named only where the DNA matches it firmly. Size is stated for part of the rows, as once, few or many counts, or as a class when the clone is expanded.

d_call: TRBD2
v_call: TRBV4-2
j_call: TRBJ2-2
clone_size: once
cdr3_aa: CASSQRTSGRALDTGELFF
cdr3_nt: TGTGCCAGCAGCCAACGGACTAGCGGGAGGGCCCTGGACACCGGGGAGCTGTTTTTT

d_call: -
v_call: TRBV7-6
j_call: TRBJ2-7
clone_size: -
cdr3_aa: CASSLIAGQGYEQYF
cdr3_nt: TGTGCCAGCAGCTTAATCGCCGGCCAGGGGTACGAGCAGTACTTC

d_call: -
v_call: TRBV5-6
j_call: TRBJ2-5
clone_size: once
cdr3_aa: CASSLATFLIRETQYF
cdr3_nt: TGTGCCAGCAGCTTGGCTACCTTCCTTATTAGGGAGACCCAGTACTTC

d_call: -
v_call: TRBV5-1
j_call: TRBJ1-1
clone_size: -
cdr3_aa: CASSLVLQGGNTEAFF
cdr3_nt: TGCGCCAGCAGCTTAGTTCTACAGGGAGGGAACACTGAAGCTTTCTTT

d_call: TRBD1
v_call: TRBV7-2
j_call: TRBJ1-2
clone_size: -
cdr3_aa: CASSPRQGANYGYTF
cdr3_nt: TGTGCCAGCAGCCCCAGACAGGGAGCGAACTATGGCTACACCTTC

d_call: -
v_call: TRBV19
j_call: TRBJ2-1
clone_size: -
cdr3_aa: CASSIDPSRNEQFF
cdr3_nt: TGTGCCAGTAGTATAGACCCCTCGCGCAATGAGCAGTTCTTC

d_call: -
v_call: TRBV4-1
j_call: TRBJ1-1
clone_size: -
cdr3_aa: CASSQGALLRTEAFF
cdr3_nt: TGCGCCAGCAGCCAAGGGGCCCTCCTTCGGACTGAAGCTTTCTTT

d_call: TRBD2
v_call: TRBV5-1
j_call: TRBJ2-1
clone_size: -
cdr3_aa: CASSLEVAGASEQFF
cdr3_nt: TGCGCCAGCAGCTTGGAGGTAGCGGGAGCAAGTGAGCAGTTCTTC

d_call: TRBD1
v_call: TRBV19
j_call: TRBJ2-7
clone_size: -
cdr3_aa: CASSPTRGTGLGYEQYF
cdr3_nt: TGTGCCAGTAGTCCGACGAGGGGGACAGGGTTGGGCTACGAGCAGTACTTC

d_call: TRBD2
v_call: TRBV4-2
j_call: TRBJ2-1
clone_size: -
cdr3_aa: CASSQDPGGQNEQFF
cdr3_nt: TGTGCCAGCAGCCAAGATCCGGGAGGGCAGAATGAGCAGTTCTTC

d_call: TRBD2
v_call: TRBV5-4
j_call: TRBJ2-1
clone_size: -
cdr3_aa: CASNEREVGYNEQFF
cdr3_nt: TGTGCCAGCAACGAGCGGGAGGTAGGCTACAATGAGCAGTTCTTC

d_call: TRBD1
v_call: TRBV5-6
j_call: TRBJ2-4
clone_size: -
cdr3_aa: CASSLWDRAKNIQYF
cdr3_nt: TGTGCCAGCAGCCTCTGGGACAGGGCCAAAAACATTCAGTACTTC

d_call: -
v_call: TRBV2
j_call: TRBJ1-4
clone_size: -
cdr3_aa: CASSAGRGGEKLFF
cdr3_nt: TGTGCCAGCAGCGCAGGGAGAGGAGGTGAAAAACTGTTTTTT

d_call: -
v_call: TRBV11-2
j_call: TRBJ2-7
clone_size: once
cdr3_aa: CASSLVKGDTGTIYEQYF
cdr3_nt: TGTGCCAGCAGCTTAGTAAAGGGGGATACCGGGACAATCTACGAGCAGTACTTC

d_call: TRBD2
v_call: TRBV9
j_call: TRBJ2-7
clone_size: -
cdr3_aa: CASSAGLDTYEQYF
cdr3_nt: TGTGCCAGCAGCGCCGGACTAGATACCTACGAGCAGTACTTC

d_call: TRBD1
v_call: TRBV2
j_call: TRBJ2-7
clone_size: -
cdr3_aa: CASHGTGHYEQYF
cdr3_nt: TGTGCCAGCCACGGGACAGGGCACTACGAGCAGTACTTC

d_call: -
v_call: TRBV19
j_call: TRBJ2-7
clone_size: -
cdr3_aa: CASSRNTYEQYF
cdr3_nt: TGTGCCAGTAGTCGGAACACCTACGAGCAGTACTTC

d_call: -
v_call: TRBV30
j_call: TRBJ1-2
clone_size: -
cdr3_aa: CAWSLDRNYGYTF
cdr3_nt: TGTGCCTGGAGTTTAGACAGAAACTATGGCTACACCTTC

d_call: TRBD1
v_call: TRBV5-6
j_call: TRBJ1-6
clone_size: -
cdr3_aa: CASSPGQASSYNSPLHF
cdr3_nt: TGTGCCAGCAGCCCGGGACAGGCTTCCTCCTATAATTCACCCCTCCACTTT

d_call: TRBD1
v_call: TRBV9
j_call: TRBJ2-1
clone_size: once
cdr3_aa: CASSVANRGYEQFF
cdr3_nt: TGTGCCAGCAGCGTAGCTAACAGGGGGTATGAGCAGTTCTTC

d_call: TRBD1
v_call: TRBV6-5
j_call: TRBJ2-7
clone_size: -
cdr3_aa: CASSQGQGVLEQYF
cdr3_nt: TGTGCCAGCAGCCAGGGACAGGGCGTACTCGAGCAGTACTTC

d_call: TRBD2
v_call: TRBV29-1
j_call: TRBJ2-5
clone_size: -
cdr3_aa: CSVVPRGQGLAGGLLKGETQYF
cdr3_nt: TGCAGCGTTGTACCGCGGGGACAGGGACTAGCGGGAGGGCTCCTAAAGGGGGAGACCCAGTACTTC

d_call: -
v_call: TRBV28
j_call: TRBJ2-2
clone_size: once
cdr3_aa: CASTPGALTGELFF
cdr3_nt: TGTGCCAGCACCCCCGGGGCTCTCACCGGGGAGCTGTTTTTT

d_call: TRBD1
v_call: TRBV28
j_call: TRBJ2-7
clone_size: -
cdr3_aa: CASRRQGANYEQYF
cdr3_nt: TGTGCCAGCAGGCGACAGGGGGCCAACTACGAGCAGTACTTC

d_call: -
v_call: TRBV29-1
j_call: TRBJ1-1
clone_size: -
cdr3_aa: CSVGGRLNMNTEAFF
cdr3_nt: TGCAGCGTTGGAGGACGGCTAAACATGAACACTGAAGCTTTCTTT

d_call: -
v_call: TRBV7-9
j_call: TRBJ1-5
clone_size: once
cdr3_aa: CASSLVGPGGNQPQHF
cdr3_nt: TGTGCCAGCAGCTTAGTTGGCCCCGGAGGAAATCAGCCCCAGCATTTT